This T cell receptor beta chain was recovered during a study of OX40 agonist ivuxolimab in advanced cancers. About the research overall: A male proportion of 82.7% was recorded, with mean age roughly 60 years and range about 20 to 79.

V lost 1 base, J lost 6 bases, and 2 bases stayed unmatched. There are 15 residues in the CDR3. Germline values: CDR1 MNHNS, CDR2 SASEGT. Notes on this clone: Its antigen remains unknown. The sample has other DNA sequences that encode this CDR3 too.

Profiling relied on immunoSEQ multiplex PCR, and the TCRdb table lists in-frame clones only, not all of them. Seen here are just under 95,000 clones, roughly 84% observed once, and the top ten hold over 0.3%. Regarding the study as a whole: CD8+ T cells showed, on average, more clonal expansion than CD4+ cells. Doses of 0.1 to 3.0 mg/kg were accompanied by clonal expansion of CD4+ and CD8+ blood T cells by week 6.

The origin of this receptor is an adult with an advanced solid tumor such as melanoma, head and neck, liver or kidney cancer. This chain links TRBV6-1 with TRBJ1-6, with 8 nucleotides matching TRBD1. The sequencing used CD4+ or CD8+ T cells sorted from blood, collected in a trial of the OX40 agonist ivuxolimab. CDR3 bases: TGTGCCAGCAGTGAAGGGGACAGGTTTAATTCACCCCTCCACTTT. Translating it yields CASSEGDRFNSPLHF.